Shown below are 30 T cell receptor beta chains from a single sample sequenced in a study of shared clonotypes between healthy human individuals. CD8 cells regarded as naive lacked CD45RO, were positively chosen for CCR7, and omitted terminally differentiated effector memory CD45RA+ cells. The assay was immunoSEQ multiplex PCR, and TCRdb's table has in-frame clones only and misses some. The table has about 2 million clones, approximately 95% seen once. Sequencing used naive CD8+ T cells sorted from blood. All receptors derive from a young man in good health.

The genes are TRBV15 and TRBJ1-3, with TRBD1 as a possible D gene (5 bases). The CDR3 runs to 13 residues. Germline-derived CDR1 and CDR2 are LNHNV and YYDKDF (reference sequence). The V gene lost 8 bases and the J gene lost 0 bases, with 8 bases spanning the gap. In DNA, the CDR3 is TGTGCCACCGGCGGGGGCTCTGGAAACACCATATATTTT. This translates into CATGGGSGNTIYF.

This chain uses TRBV10-1 with TRBJ2-1, with 9 bases that match TRBD1. The CDR3 extends over 16 amino acids. After removal of 4 bases from V and 6 bases from J, the junction contained 10 bases not matched to a gene. Germline CDR1 WNHNN, CDR2 SYGVQD (reference sequence). As DNA, the CDR3 is TGCGCCAGCAGTGCCCCCCCCGGGACAGGGCTCAATGAGCAGTTCTTC. Translated, it gives CASSAPPGTGLNEQFF.

The gene calls are TRBV19 and TRBJ1-5; the match to TRBD1 covers 8 bases. The ends lost 6 bases at V and 7 bases at J; junction bases unmatched: 11. CDR1 and CDR2 (germline): LNHDA, SQIVND (reference sequence). This CDR3 is 15 amino acids long. CDR3 DNA: TGTGCCAGTAGCAGCCCCGACAGGGGTGGCCAGCCCCAGCATTTT. Translating gives CASSSPDRGGQPQHF. Together with reference TRBV19 and TRBJ1-5, the CDR3 gives the full variable domain: DGGITQSPKYLFRKEGQNVTLSCEQNLNHDAMYWYRQDPGQGLRLIYYSQIVNDFQKGDIAEGYSVSREKKESFPLTVTSAQKNPTAFYLCASSSPDRGGQPQHFGDGTRLSIL.

J is TRBJ1-1 and V is TRBV7-2; tentatively, D is TRBD1 (5 bases). The CDR3 length is 14 residues. Trimming removed 1 base from V and 5 bases from J, with 11 bases in between. Germline V gene data show CDR1 as SGHTA and CDR2 as FQGNSA. The CDR3 bases are TGTGCCAGCAGCTTAGGTACAGGAATGACTGAAGCTTTCTTT. Protein sequence: CASSLGTGMTEAFF.

As for this clone: In the same sample, other DNA sequences code for this CDR3. The chain combines TRBV30 with TRBJ2-7, with TRBD1 matching over 7 bases. The CDR3 spans 14 residues. V dropped 0 bases and J dropped 1; count of bases not matched to a gene: 3. Germline V CDR1 and CDR2: GTSNPN, SVGIG (reference sequence). The CDR3 reads CAWSVGTASYEQYF. CDR3 bases: TGTGCCTGGAGTGTAGGGACAGCGTCCTACGAGCAGTACTTC.

The chain links TRBV13 to TRBJ2-7, with 7 bases lining up with TRBD2. The CDR3 has 15 amino acids. V gave up 5 bases and J gave up 4 bases; unmatched junction bases: 11. CDR1 and CDR2 from the germline V gene are PRHDT and FYEKMQ (reference sequence). The CDR3 loop reads CASSQMGDYSYEQYF. Written as DNA, the CDR3 is TGTGCCAGCAGCCAAATGGGGGACTATTCGTACGAGCAGTACTTC.

This clone was picked up one time. The chain combines TRBV29-1 with TRBJ2-1; 7 positions match TRBD2. Unmatched junction bases numbered 16, after V lost 4 bases and J lost 7 bases. There are 16 residues in the CDR3. CDR1 SQVTM and CDR2 ANQGSEA come from the germline V gene. This CDR3 is CSVVVAGVGVSNEQFF. CDR3 bases: TGCAGCGTTGTTGTTGCGGGAGTGGGTGTTTCGAATGAGCAGTTCTTC.

This clone was counted between two and nine times. This chain links TRBV30 with TRBJ1-1; 8 nucleotides agree with TRBD1. This CDR3 region has 13 residues. With 5 bases clipped from V and 5 bases from J, the junction kept 7 bases outside the gene matches. Germline CDR1 is GTSNPN and CDR2 is SVGIG (reference sequence). CDR3 coding DNA: TGTGCCTGGGAAGGACAGGGTGGAACTGAAGCTTTCTTT. Its translation: CAWEGQGGTEAFF.

The chain links TRBV13 to TRBJ2-3; TRBD2 matches at 10 bases. The CDR3 has 17 amino acids. V lost 5 bases to trimming and J lost 2 bases; unmatched junction nucleotides: 10. Per germline, CDR1 PRHDT and CDR2 FYEKMQ (reference sequence). CDR3 nucleotides: TGTGCCAGCAGCGGGAGGACTAGCGGATCTAACACAGATACGCAGTATTTT. Translation gives CASSGRTSGSNTDTQYF.

This rearrangement joins TRBV5-1 to TRBJ2-7; D is unresolved. From germline, CDR1 is SGHRS and CDR2 YFSETQ. Trimming took 1 base from V and 4 from J, leaving 12 bases between them. The CDR3 extends over 14 amino acids. The DNA of the CDR3 is TGCGCCAGCAGCTTGAGTGGGGTTTTGTACGAGCAGTACTTC. This translates into CASSLSGVLYEQYF.

The chain has TRBV9 and TRBJ2-2; D unclear. V lost 6 bases, J lost 1 base, and 10 bases lay in between. The germline CDR1 and CDR2 sequences are SGDLS and YYNGEE. The CDR3 is 14 residues long. In nucleotides, the CDR3 is TGTGCCAGCAACGAGATGGGGAACACCGGGGAGCTGTTTTTT. Translating gives CASNEMGNTGELFF.

This chain links TRBV30 with TRBJ2-3; TRBD1 agrees at 8 bases. Germline-derived CDR1 and CDR2 are GTSNPN and SVGIG (reference sequence). The CDR3 has 15 residues. The V segment lost 0 bases and the J segment 2 bases; nucleotides outside the gene matches: 4. The CDR3 DNA sequence: TGTGCCTGGAGTGTACAGGGGGGCGTCACAGATACGCAGTATTTT. Translating it yields CAWSVQGGVTDTQYF.

V is TRBV6-5 and J is TRBJ2-1; D gene ambiguous. The CDR3 is 14 residues long. Per the germline V gene, CDR1 is MNHEY and CDR2 is SVGAGI. V was shortened by 6 bases and J by 4 bases, with 13 bases between the two germline ends. CDR3 sequence: CASSPETRYNEQFF. The CDR3 DNA is TGTGCCAGCAGCCCCGAGACCCGATACAATGAGCAGTTCTTC.

Regarding this clone: The sample carries other DNA sequences with the same CDR3. CDR3 coding DNA: TGTGCCACCAGCAGAGACCGGAGCTCTGGAAACACCATATATTTT. It yields the protein CATSRDRSSGNTIYF. The chain carries TRBV15 and TRBJ1-3; D remains unclear. V dropped 0 bases and J dropped 0 bases, with 6 bases sitting between them. This CDR3 spans 15 amino acids. CDR1 and CDR2 from the germline V gene are LNHNV and YYDKDF (reference sequence).

The rearrangement links TRBV19 to TRBJ2-1; 10 nucleotides line up with TRBD2. The junction had 8 bases not matched to a gene; V was cut back by 5 bases and J by 4 bases. The CDR3 consists of 16 residues. The germline gives CDR1 LNHDA, CDR2 SQIVND (reference sequence). The CDR3 sequence: CASSVGTSDTYNEQFF. In nucleotides, the CDR3 is TGTGCCAGTAGTGTCGGGACTAGCGACACTTACAATGAGCAGTTCTTC. Looking up the rest from reference TRBV19 and TRBJ2-1 gives the full variable domain: DGGITQSPKYLFRKEGQNVTLSCEQNLNHDAMYWYRQDPGQGLRLIYYSQIVNDFQKGDIAEGYSVSREKKESFPLTVTSAQKNPTAFYLCASSVGTSDTYNEQFFGPGTRLTVL.

J is TRBJ2-5 and V is TRBV10-2, with 7 bases lining up with TRBD1. The V gene's germline CDR1 is WSHSY and CDR2 SAAADI. The trim removed 5 bases at V and 4 bases at J, leaving 4 bases unmatched. This CDR3 is 13 amino acids long. The CDR3 region is CASSPNRGETQYF. CDR3 coding DNA: TGCGCCAGCAGTCCGAACAGGGGAGAGACCCAGTACTTC.

The chain employs TRBV27 and TRBJ2-3; the match to TRBD2 covers 9 bases. Germline CDR1 and CDR2: MNHEY and SMNVEV (reference sequence). The CDR3 totals 15 residues. The J segment lost 4 bases and the V segment lost 8 bases, leaving 10 bases of the junction unmatched. The CDR3 DNA sequence: TGTGCCAGCGGGTTCGGGCGGGGGGGCCCAGATACGCAGTATTTT. This sequence encodes CASGFGRGGPDTQYF.

Here the CDR3 reads CASSVVGGDIQYF. The CDR3 DNA reads as TGTGCCAGCAGCGTAGTCGGAGGGGACATTCAGTACTTC. The J gene is TRBJ2-4, the V gene TRBV9, with D perhaps TRBD2 (6 bases). CDR3 size: 13 residues. V gave up 0 bases and J gave up 8 bases, with 9 bases separating them. Germline loops: CDR1 SGDLS, CDR2 YYNGEE. The whole variable domain, remainder taken from reference TRBV9 and TRBJ2-4, is DSGVTQTPKHLITATGQRVTLRCSPRSGDLSVYWYQQSLDQGLQFLIQYYNGEERAKGNILERFSAQQFPDLHSELNLSSLELGDSALYFCASSVVGGDIQYFGAGTRLSVL.

The chain recombines TRBV23-1 with TRBJ2-4, with D unclear. TRBV23-1 is assigned to the ORF class and has an uncertain function. Trimming took 1 base from V and 0 from J, leaving 16 bases between them. The CDR3 totals 18 residues. The CDR3 DNA is TGCGCCAGCAGTCAATACCCCGGGCCCATACAAGCCAAAAACATTCAGTACTTC. Its translation is CASSQYPGPIQAKNIQYF.

V and J are TRBV30 and TRBJ1-1, with D unresolved. The CDR3 extends over 15 amino acids. The V end was cut by 8 bases, the J end by 0 bases, with 19 bases between. Germline lookup yields CDR1 GTSNPN and CDR2 SVGIG (reference sequence). This chain's CDR3 is CAGTGSYAMNTEAFF. CDR3 bases: TGTGCCGGAACGGGATCCTACGCCATGAACACTGAAGCTTTCTTT.

CDR3: CAISGETAYEQYF. CDR3 nucleotides: TGTGCCATCAGTGGAGAGACAGCATACGAGCAGTACTTC. V usage is TRBV10-3 and J usage is TRBJ2-7; weak D call: TRBD1 (5 bases). V lost 4 bases, J lost 4 bases, and 11 bases lay in between. The CDR3 length is 13 residues. CDR1 ENHRY and CDR2 SYGVKD come from the germline V gene.

This clone was observed a single time. The chain couples TRBV9 to TRBJ2-2; 9 nucleotides line up with TRBD2. V trimming: 4 bases; J trimming: 3 bases; junction bases outside the gene matches: 7. Germline V lookup: CDR1 SGDLS, CDR2 YYNGEE. The CDR3 length is 16 residues. As DNA, the CDR3 is TGTGCCAGCAGCCCAGGACTAGCGACACACACCGGGGAGCTGTTTTTT. Translation gives CASSPGLATHTGELFF.

For this clone: Other nucleotide sequences from this sample produce the same CDR3. The genes are TRBV6-5 and TRBJ1-1; TRBD1 matches 7 bases. V shed 6 bases, J shed 1 base, and the junction held 5 bases outside the gene matches. The germline CDR1 and CDR2 sequences are MNHEY and SVGAGI. The CDR3 is 14 residues long. CDR3 coding DNA: TGTGCCAGCAGCCCCACAGGGGCGAACACTGAAGCTTTCTTT. Encoded protein: CASSPTGANTEAFF.

The J gene is TRBJ1-2, the V gene TRBV13; D is unresolved. The V end lost 5 bases, the J end lost 2 bases, and 12 bases lay between the germline ends. This CDR3 has 14 amino acids. Germline assignment: CDR1 PRHDT and CDR2 FYEKMQ (reference sequence). CDR3 DNA: TGTGCCAGCAGCCCCGGCAGAGACAACTATGGCTACACCTTC. This gives the protein CASSPGRDNYGYTF.

The genes are TRBV9 and TRBJ1-4; 7 bases align to TRBD1. The CDR3 consists of 14 residues. Germline CDR1 is SGDLS and CDR2 is YYNGEE. Unmatched junction bases numbered 9, after V lost 4 bases and J lost 9 bases. The CDR3 DNA is TGTGCCAGCAGCAGCGGCCAGGGGGATCAAAAACTGTTTTTT. Translating gives CASSSGQGDQKLFF.

Comments on this clone: A much bigger clone sits one base away, suggesting this may be a read error. The sample has other DNA sequences that encode this CDR3 too. The chain joins TRBV9 to TRBJ2-3; no firm D call. V was cut by 5 bases and J by 2 bases, with 6 bases left in between. The CDR3 spans 12 residues. CDR1 SGDLS and CDR2 YYNGEE come from the germline V gene. CDR3 DNA sequence: TGTGCCAGCAGTCCCTTCACAGATACGCAGTATTTT. Translated: CASSPFTDTQYF.

The gene calls are TRBV27 and TRBJ2-1; maybe TRBD1 (6 bases). V lost 7 bases and J lost 8, with 24 bases in between. Germline CDR1 and CDR2: MNHEY and SMNVEV (reference sequence). CDR3 length equals 16 residues. The CDR3 nucleotides are TGTGCCAGCACTTTGCAGTTTGGACGGTGGGGGCATGAGCAGTTCTTC. Amino acid sequence: CASTLQFGRWGHEQFF.

V gene TRBV27 combines with J gene TRBJ1-2, with D tentatively TRBD1 (5 bases). Germline values: CDR1 MNHEY, CDR2 SMNVEV (reference sequence). This CDR3 contains 14 residues. V lost 4 bases, J lost 4 bases, and 13 bases lay in between. CDR3 DNA sequence: TGTGCCAGCAGTTCCAGAGGGGACGGCTATGGCTACACCTTC. Amino acids: CASSSRGDGYGYTF.

This clone appeared a single time. The chain joins TRBV7-6 to TRBJ2-2; 8 bases agree with TRBD1. CDR1 and CDR2 from the germline V gene are SGHVS and FNYEAQ. The CDR3 is made up of 16 amino acids. Germline trimming cut 5 bases from V and 6 bases from J; bases unmatched to any gene: 11. CDR3 protein: CASSTLTGADPGELFF. The CDR3 DNA reads TGTGCCAGCAGCACTTTGACAGGGGCGGATCCCGGGGAGCTGTTTTTT.

This chain links TRBV6-6 with TRBJ1-1, with 7 bases identical to TRBD1. Germline values: CDR1 MNHNY, CDR2 SVGAGI (reference sequence). Trimming took 6 bases from V and 0 from J; bases not matched to a gene: 10. The CDR3 spans 16 residues. In DNA, the CDR3 is TGTGCCAGCAGCCACCTGACAGGGTTTTTGAACACTGAAGCTTTCTTT. It specifies CASSHLTGFLNTEAFF.